This T cell receptor beta chain was sequenced for a study of resident and recirculating memory T cells in vitiligo. Profiling relied on immunoSEQ multiplex PCR, and the TCRdb table lists in-frame clones only, not all of them. The table shows tens of thousands of clones, with roughly nine tenths occurring only once. Patients' lesions had not changed for the previous 6 months. Looked up from germline, CDR1 is SQVTM and CDR2 is ANQGSEA. Trimming cost V 2 bases and J 2 bases, with 9 bases left between them. The CDR3 length is 13 residues. The TCR comes from a male donor with vitiligo. Source material: blood. This rearrangement joins TRBV29-1 to TRBJ1-1; possibly TRBD1 for D (5 bases). The CDR3 reads CSVERQPNTEAFF. The CDR3 DNA is TGCAGCGTTGAAAGACAGCCAAACACTGAAGCTTTCTTT.